This is a list of T cell receptor beta chains from one sample in a study of cytomegalovirus exposure and HLA in healthy donors. This table comes from immunoSEQ multiplex PCR, and its TCRdb copy is limited to in-frame clones, with some not included. The profile shows roughly 190,000 clones, 79% of them singletons. The specimen sequenced was PBMCs. The receptor source for this set is a woman between 18 and 29 years old in good health and CMV-seronegative. The CDR3 runs from the conserved cysteine through the conserved F or W. A D gene is named only where the DNA matches it firmly. For some rows the clone size is stated as once, few or many, or as a class when expanded; others skip it.

abundance	v_gene	j_gene	d_gene	CDR3aa	CDR3nt
NA	TRBV2	TRBJ2-7	TRBD1	CASEDRANYEQYF	TGTGCCAGCGAGGACAGGGCTAACTACGAGCAGTACTTC
NA	TRBV6-5	TRBJ1-1	NA	CASRRGNTEAFF	TGTGCCAGCCGCCGGGGGAACACTGAAGCTTTCTTT
NA	TRBV4-2	TRBJ1-1	NA	CASSQDLDSSNTEAFF	TGTGCCAGCAGCCAAGATCTCGACAGTTCGAACACTGAAGCTTTCTTT
NA	TRBV27	TRBJ1-2	TRBD1	CASSLRGQGYGYTF	TGTGCCAGCAGTTTGCGCGGACAGGGCTATGGCTACACCTTC
NA	TRBV5-6	TRBJ2-7	TRBD1	CASSDRASYEQYF	TGTGCCAGCAGCGACAGGGCTTCCTACGAGCAGTACTTC
NA	TRBV14	TRBJ2-3	TRBD2	CASSQKGTSGRYALMSTDTQYF	TGTGCCAGCAGCCAGAAGGGGACTAGCGGGAGATATGCCCTCATGAGCACAGATACGCAGTATTTT
NA	TRBV4-3	TRBJ1-1	TRBD1	CASSQGQGLITEAFF	TGCGCCAGCAGCCAAGGACAGGGTCTAATCACTGAAGCTTTCTTT
NA	TRBV11-2	TRBJ1-6	NA	CASSLVTGSDYNSPLHF	TGTGCCAGCAGCTTAGTAACGGGGTCGGACTATAATTCACCCCTCCACTTT
NA	TRBV30	TRBJ2-1	TRBD2	CAWSIPTTPGGVLFNEQFF	TGTGCCTGGAGTATCCCTACTACACCGGGGGGGGTCCTATTCAATGAGCAGTTCTTC
NA	TRBV2	TRBJ1-1	NA	CASSQVLGNTEAFF	TGTGCCAGCAGTCAAGTACTCGGGAACACTGAAGCTTTCTTT
NA	TRBV27	TRBJ2-3	NA	CASSVDGDTQYF	TGTGCCAGCAGCGTCGACGGGGATACGCAGTATTTT
NA	TRBV5-1	TRBJ1-1	NA	CASREGGTEAFF	TGCGCCAGCAGGGAGGGTGGAACTGAAGCTTTCTTT
few	TRBV4-3	TRBJ1-6	NA	CASSQERSPLHF	TGCGCCAGCAGCCAAGAGCGGTCACCCCTCCACTTT
NA	TRBV4-1	TRBJ1-5	TRBD1	CASSQGQGGQPQHF	TGCGCCAGCAGCCAAGGACAGGGCGGGCAGCCCCAGCATTTT
few	TRBV2	TRBJ2-7	TRBD2	CASKRTSGNHEQYF	TGTGCCAGCAAAAGAACTAGCGGGAACCACGAGCAGTACTTC
NA	TRBV12-5	TRBJ2-1	TRBD2	CASGFTSGSITYNEQFF	TGTGCTAGTGGTTTTACTAGCGGGAGTATCACCTACAATGAGCAGTTCTTC
few	TRBV28	TRBJ2-7	TRBD2	CASTRGGKVDEQYF	TGTGCCAGCACCCGCGGGGGAAAAGTGGACGAGCAGTACTTC
few	TRBV19	TRBJ1-4	TRBD1	CASSDPGQGNEKLFF	TGTGCCAGTAGTGATCCGGGACAGGGAAATGAAAAACTGTTTTTT
NA	TRBV5-1	TRBJ1-2	TRBD1	CASSLVSGGGYTF	TGCGCCAGCAGCTTGGTATCAGGGGGCGGCTACACCTTC
NA	TRBV6-4	TRBJ2-7	TRBD2	CASSDSTSGEQYF	TGTGCCAGCAGTGACTCGACTAGCGGGGAACAGTACTTC
NA	TRBV30	TRBJ2-7	NA	CAWSDLGEREQYF	TGTGCCTGGAGCGACCTTGGTGAGCGGGAGCAGTACTTC
once	TRBV25-1	TRBJ2-6	NA	CASSLQGSGANVLTF	TGTGCCAGCAGCCTACAGGGCTCTGGGGCCAACGTCCTGACTTTC
NA	TRBV5-5	TRBJ2-7	NA	CASSLEGNSEQYF	TGTGCCAGCAGCTTGGAGGGGAATTCCGAGCAGTACTTC
NA	TRBV2	TRBJ1-2	NA	CASSENVVGAPGYTF	TGTGCCAGCAGTGAAAATGTCGTGGGGGCGCCTGGCTACACCTTC
NA	TRBV6-1	TRBJ1-2	NA	CASSENRAIGGYTF	TGTGCCAGCAGTGAAAACAGGGCGATCGGCGGCTACACCTTC
few	TRBV7-2	TRBJ1-1	TRBD1	CASSNTGGHTEAFF	TGTGCCAGCAGTAACACAGGGGGTCACACTGAAGCTTTCTTT